These 16 T cell receptor beta chains share one sample of origin, sequenced in a study of T cell repertoires in urothelial bladder cancer. Clones were read by immunoSEQ multiplex PCR, and TCRdb kept only the in-frame ones, dropping some. The data show around 12,000 clones, approximately 70% seen once. The sequencing input was tumor-infiltrating cells from bladder cancer. Receptors were obtained from a human donor with a benign inflammatory bladder lesion.

This sequence joins TRBV18 and TRBJ2-3; 7 bases agree with TRBD2. This CDR3 comprises 14 residues. Germline trimming cut 4 bases from V and 1 base from J; bases unmatched to any gene: 2. The V gene's germline CDR1 is KGHSH and CDR2 LQKENI. CDR3: CASSRLAGTDTQYF. The CDR3 nucleotides are TGTGCCAGCTCACGGCTAGCGGGCACAGATACGCAGTATTTT.

J is TRBJ2-3 and V is TRBV5-1; the D gene could be TRBD1 or TRBD2 (6 bases each). The CDR3 is 15 amino acids. Trimming shortened V by 0 bases and J by 2 bases, and 10 bases separated the two germline ends. Germline loops: CDR1 SGHRS, CDR2 YFSETQ. The CDR3 loop reads CASSLGGAPTDTQYF. DNA for the CDR3: TGCGCCAGCAGCTTGGGGGGGGCACCCACAGATACGCAGTATTTT. The full variable domain, in which reference TRBV5-1 and TRBJ2-3 provide the parts outside the CDR3, is KAGVTQTPRYLIKTRGQQVTLSCSPISGHRSVSWYQQTPGQGLQFLFEYFSETQRNKGNFPGRFSGRQFSNSRSEMNVSTLELGDSALYLCASSLGGAPTDTQYFGPGTRLTVL.

The J gene is TRBJ1-6, the V gene TRBV2, with TRBD1 matching over 7 bases. V was pared by 4 bases and J by 7 bases, with 4 bases of the junction left unmatched. The germline gives CDR1 SNHLY, CDR2 FYNNEI. The length of the CDR3 is 14 residues. CDR3 nucleotide sequence: TGTGCCAGCAGTGCTGAGGGGGCCAATTCACCCCTCCACTTT. It codes for CASSAEGANSPLHF.

V usage is TRBV5-1 and J usage is TRBJ2-3, with D possibly called TRBD1 or TRBD2 (5 bases each). Germline CDR1 reads SGHRS; CDR2 reads YFSETQ. Trimming removed 0 bases from V and 6 bases from J, with 11 bases in between. This CDR3 has 14 residues. CDR3 in amino acids: CASSLGGAGDTQYF. The CDR3 coding sequence is TGCGCCAGCAGCTTGGGAGGGGCTGGCGATACGCAGTATTTT.

This clone has just one count. The chain combines TRBV5-1 with TRBJ2-6; D not resolved. Trimming removed 0 bases from V and 1 base from J, with 8 bases in between. Germline V CDR1 and CDR2: SGHRS, YFSETQ. The CDR3 length is 16 residues. CDR3 nucleotides: TGCGCCAGCAGCTTGGTTCTGGTATCTGGGGCCAACGTCCTGACTTTC. It translates to CASSLVLVSGANVLTF. The full variable domain, its missing parts supplied by reference TRBV5-1 and TRBJ2-6, is KAGVTQTPRYLIKTRGQQVTLSCSPISGHRSVSWYQQTPGQGLQFLFEYFSETQRNKGNFPGRFSGRQFSNSRSEMNVSTLELGDSALYLCASSLVLVSGANVLTFGAGSRLTVL.

The J gene is TRBJ1-1, the V gene TRBV19; maybe TRBD1 (5 bases). CDR1 and CDR2 (germline): LNHDA, SQIVND (reference sequence). Trimming took off 5 bases at V and 4 bases at J, with 17 bases between the two ends. This CDR3 is built from 15 residues. The CDR3 nucleotides are TGTGCCAGTAGTTACGTGAGGGGACGGGGCACTGAAGCTTTCTTT. Protein: CASSYVRGRGTEAFF.

The gene calls are TRBV7-6 and TRBJ2-1; 10 nucleotides match TRBD2. Germline assignment: CDR1 SGHVS and CDR2 FNYEAQ. The CDR3 consists of 15 residues. With 1 base clipped from V and 7 bases from J, the junction kept 4 bases outside the gene matches. The CDR3 is CASSLERGGLNEQFF. CDR3 sequence (DNA): TGTGCCAGCAGCTTAGAGCGGGGGGGTTTGAATGAGCAGTTCTTC.

Only one count was recorded for this clone. This sequence joins TRBV11-2 and TRBJ1-3, with a weak D call TRBD1 (5 bases). Trimming cost V 0 bases and J 9 bases, with 15 bases left between them. Germline CDR1 is SGHAT and CDR2 is FQNNGV. This CDR3 has 15 amino acids. The DNA for the CDR3 is TGTGCCAGCAGCTTAGAGATGGGGCTCGTTGGCACCATATATTTT. This translates into CASSLEMGLVGTIYF.

The chain carries TRBV25-1 and TRBJ1-1; D ambiguous. Looked up from germline, CDR1 is MGHDK and CDR2 is SYGVNS. The CDR3 sequence is 11 residues long. V lost 10 bases, J lost 9 bases, and 15 bases lay in between. The CDR3 reads CAIRQTLQAFF. CDR3 DNA: TGTGCCATCAGACAAACCCTTCAAGCTTTCTTT.

The J gene is TRBJ2-7, the V gene TRBV30; 8 nucleotides agree with TRBD1. The CDR3 runs to 14 residues. V shed 0 bases, J shed 4 bases, and the junction held 5 bases outside the gene matches. Germline CDR1 and CDR2: GTSNPN and SVGIG (reference sequence). CDR3 DNA sequence: TGTGCCTGGAGTGTACCAGGGGGCTTATACGAGCAGTACTTC. Amino acids: CAWSVPGGLYEQYF.

The chain joins TRBV29-1 to TRBJ2-3, with D possibly being TRBD1 (6 bases). Germline values: CDR1 SQVTM, CDR2 ANQGSEA. V lost 7 bases, J lost 5 bases, and 22 bases lay in between. This CDR3 comprises 15 residues. The CDR3 sequence: CSANTNQGSGDTQYF. The CDR3 DNA is TGCAGCGCGAACACTAATCAGGGGTCAGGAGATACGCAGTATTTT.

This clone was seen only a few times. The rearrangement links TRBV7-2 to TRBJ1-3; unclear D gene. This CDR3 has 17 amino acids. Germline loops: CDR1 SGHTA, CDR2 FQGNSA. With 0 bases removed from V and 0 bases from J, the gap between germline ends came to 12 bases. The CDR3: CASSLAILLSSGNTIYF. CDR3 nucleotide sequence: TGTGCCAGCAGCTTAGCGATCCTTCTCAGCTCTGGAAACACCATATATTTT. Complete variable domain (other parts from reference TRBV7-2 and TRBJ1-3): GAGVSQSPSNKVTEKGKDVELRCDPISGHTALYWYRQSLGQGLEFLIYFQGNSAPDKSGLPSDRFSAERTGGSVSTLTIQRTQQEDSAVYLCASSLAILLSSGNTIYFGEGSWLTVV.

V and J are TRBV6-5 and TRBJ2-7; D gene unclear. Per germline, CDR1 MNHEY and CDR2 SVGAGI. Trimming shortened V by 2 bases and J by 1 base, and 6 bases separated the two germline ends. The CDR3 consists of 13 residues. CDR3 DNA sequence: TGTGCCAGCAGTTACGCGGAATCCTACGAGCAGTACTTC. This sequence encodes CASSYAESYEQYF.

The chain combines TRBV5-4 with TRBJ2-7; TRBD1 might be the D (5 bases). V lost 3 bases to trimming and J lost 5 bases, with 18 bases between them. The CDR3 spans 15 residues. CDR1 is SGHNT and CDR2 is YYREEE in the germline V gene (reference sequence). CDR3 DNA sequence: TGTGCCAGCAGCTCACCAAGGTCAGGGATAGACGAGCAGTACTTC. Its translation: CASSSPRSGIDEQYF.

This clone occurred once. V gene TRBV6-6 combines with J gene TRBJ1-1, with unresolved D. Deletions cut 5 bases from V and 4 bases from J, with 8 bases between. Germline V gives CDR1 MNHNY, CDR2 SVGAGI (reference sequence). This CDR3 region has 12 residues. The CDR3 loop is CASSPRSTEAFF. The DNA for the CDR3 is TGTGCCAGCAGTCCCAGGTCCACTGAAGCTTTCTTT.

CDR3 nucleotides: TGTGCCAGCAGATTACGCCTTTCCACCGGGGAGCTGTTTTTT. Amino acid sequence: CASRLRLSTGELFF. This chain connects TRBV6-5 to TRBJ2-2; D remains ambiguous. V lost 6 bases to trimming and J lost 4 bases, with 12 bases between them. Per the germline V gene, CDR1 is MNHEY and CDR2 is SVGAGI. This CDR3 has 14 amino acids.